The rows below give T cell receptor beta chains drawn from one sample of a study of blood T cell repertoires in COVID-19. The method was immunoSEQ multiplex PCR; TCRdb's version includes in-frame clones alone and lacks a portion of them. Here the sample spans 110,000 to 150,000 clones, around 84% being singletons. The source material was peripheral blood. These receptors originate from a woman in her fifties or sixties with acute or convalescent COVID-19. The conserved cysteine and the conserved F or W are not part of the CDR3 here. Fields, in order: CDR3 protein, V gene, J gene.

AWSVQAGNTDTQY	TRBV30	TRBJ2-3
ASTPGEWNSPLH	TRBV11-2	TRBJ1-6
ASSATGGTYEQY	TRBV2	TRBJ2-7
ASSQSSSMTQY	TRBV19	TRBJ2-3
ASSAGGSNQPQH	TRBV9	TRBJ1-5
ASSARDRDEQY	TRBV5-4	TRBJ2-7
ASSTSLTGVYGYT	TRBV11-3	TRBJ1-2
ASSVDPGGNTEAF	TRBV9	TRBJ1-1
ASSVYSGPTGGELF	TRBV25-1	TRBJ2-2
ASSGLGAGGTDTQY	TRBV2	TRBJ2-3
ASSPTGEGNQPQH	TRBV5-5	TRBJ1-5
ASSQVLVARGGYGYT	TRBV4-1	TRBJ1-2
ASSLGLAGGHEQF	TRBV7-7	TRBJ2-1
ARRRGAGETQY	TRBV6-5	TRBJ2-5
ASSKTGTGFTQPQH	TRBV6-2/TRBV6-3	TRBJ1-5
ASSRTSGEQTQY	TRBV5-6	TRBJ2-5
AWSHHQGYYGYT	TRBV30	TRBJ1-2
ASSQDVETFYGYT	TRBV4-1	TRBJ1-2
ASSLVSGALRGYEQY	TRBV5-1	TRBJ2-7
SVAGSRDTEAF	TRBV29-1	TRBJ1-1
ASSFGTGNTDTQY	TRBV5-1	TRBJ2-3
ASSQDRRGEGPQH	TRBV4-1	TRBJ1-5
ASSIQTSSYEQY	TRBV5-5	TRBJ2-7
ASRGLLRGSHGELF	TRBV27	TRBJ2-2
ASSLTTSGGNTQY	TRBV27	TRBJ2-3
ASNLSGGGEAF	TRBV7-2	TRBJ1-1
ASGLPGAPNTEAF	TRBV12-5	TRBJ1-1
ASTFDRIAENTIY	TRBV5-1	TRBJ1-3
ASSLRRQGEETQY	TRBV27	TRBJ2-5
ASSQDSSGGAVETQY	TRBV4-1	TRBJ2-5
ASSPTTGLGYEQY	TRBV6-5	TRBJ2-7
ASSLGQANYGYT	TRBV28	TRBJ1-2
ASSSPGVRPPEYNEQF	TRBV9	TRBJ2-1
ASRPGHPSNYGYT	TRBV6-5	TRBJ1-2
AWTPNAVRSVKH	TRBV30	TRBJ1-5
AWRAWTGPSGYT	TRBV30	TRBJ1-2
ASSSRTGEGQPQH	TRBV7-2	TRBJ1-5
AISGDSQGVTEAF	TRBV10-3	TRBJ1-1
ASSTPGGRDYTEAF	TRBV21-1	TRBJ1-1
ASSVAPLETQY	TRBV9	TRBJ2-5
SAQYGNTIY	TRBV20-1	TRBJ1-3
ASSGTVSNQPQH	TRBV25-1	TRBJ1-5
ASSARPLGQSYNSPLH	TRBV5-1	TRBJ1-6
ATSVAGGTQAF	TRBV24-1	TRBJ1-1
ASSIHNTGELF	TRBV7-2	TRBJ2-2
ASSPGGGSYEQY	TRBV5-1	TRBJ2-7
ASSGVTVPSNQPQH	TRBV2	TRBJ1-5
ASNSGQGALTEAF	TRBV27	TRBJ1-1
ASSLPGGLNTGELF	TRBV7-2	TRBJ2-2